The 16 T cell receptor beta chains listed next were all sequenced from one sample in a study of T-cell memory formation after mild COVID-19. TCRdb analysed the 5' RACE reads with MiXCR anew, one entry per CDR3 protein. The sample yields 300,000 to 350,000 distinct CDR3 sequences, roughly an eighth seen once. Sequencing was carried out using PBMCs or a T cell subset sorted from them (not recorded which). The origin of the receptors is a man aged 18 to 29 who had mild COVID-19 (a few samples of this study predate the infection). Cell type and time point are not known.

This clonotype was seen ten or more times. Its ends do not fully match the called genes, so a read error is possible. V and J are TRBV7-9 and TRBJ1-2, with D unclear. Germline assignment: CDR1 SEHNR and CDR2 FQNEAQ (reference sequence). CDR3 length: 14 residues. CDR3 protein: CASSLAGSNYGYTF. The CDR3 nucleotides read TGTGCCAGCAGCCTAGCGGGGTCTAACTATGGCTACACCTTC. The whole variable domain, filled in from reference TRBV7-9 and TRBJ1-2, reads DTGVSQNPRHKITKRGQNVTFRCDPISEHNRLYWYRQTLGQGPEFLTYFQNEAQLEKSRLLSDRFSAERPKGSFSTLEIQRTEQGDSAMYLCASSLAGSNYGYTFGSGTRLTVV.

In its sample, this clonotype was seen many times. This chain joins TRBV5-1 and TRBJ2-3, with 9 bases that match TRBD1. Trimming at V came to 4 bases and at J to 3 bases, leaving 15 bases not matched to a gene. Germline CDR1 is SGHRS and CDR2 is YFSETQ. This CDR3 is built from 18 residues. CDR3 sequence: CASSVKNAGTGNTDTQYF. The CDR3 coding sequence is TGCGCCAGCAGCGTGAAAAACGCCGGGACAGGGAATACAGATACGCAGTATTTT.

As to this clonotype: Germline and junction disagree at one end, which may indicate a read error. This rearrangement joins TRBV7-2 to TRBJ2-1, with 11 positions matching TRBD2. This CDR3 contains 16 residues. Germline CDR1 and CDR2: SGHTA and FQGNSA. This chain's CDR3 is CASSIAGGSSYNEQFF. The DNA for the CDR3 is TGTGCCAGCAGCATAGCGGGGGGGAGCTCCTACAATGAGCAGTTCTTC.

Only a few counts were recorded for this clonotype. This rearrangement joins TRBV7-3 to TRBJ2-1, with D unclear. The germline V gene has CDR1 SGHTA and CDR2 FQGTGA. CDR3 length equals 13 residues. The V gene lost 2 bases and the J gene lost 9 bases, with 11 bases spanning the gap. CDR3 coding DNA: TGTGCCAGCAGCTTAGTCTCGGGTTCTGAGCAGTTCTTC. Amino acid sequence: CASSLVSGSEQFF.

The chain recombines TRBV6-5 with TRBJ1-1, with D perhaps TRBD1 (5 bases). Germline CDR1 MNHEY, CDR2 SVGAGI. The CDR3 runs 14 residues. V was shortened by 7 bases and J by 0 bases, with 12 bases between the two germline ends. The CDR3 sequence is CASTPFRVNTEAFF. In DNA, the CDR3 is TGTGCCAGCACCCCATTCAGGGTGAACACTGAAGCTTTCTTT.

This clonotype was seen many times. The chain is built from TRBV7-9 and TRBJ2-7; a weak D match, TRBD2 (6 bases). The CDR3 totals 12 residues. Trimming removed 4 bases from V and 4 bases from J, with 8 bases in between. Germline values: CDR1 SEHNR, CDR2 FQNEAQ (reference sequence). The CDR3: CASSYGRYEQYV. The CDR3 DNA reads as TGTGCCAGCAGCTACGGGAGATACGAGCAGTACGTC.

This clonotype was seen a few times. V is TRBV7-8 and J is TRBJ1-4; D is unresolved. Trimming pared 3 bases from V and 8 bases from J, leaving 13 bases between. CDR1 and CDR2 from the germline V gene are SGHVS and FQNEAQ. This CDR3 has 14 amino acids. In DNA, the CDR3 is TGTGCCAGCAGCTTTTTTGGCCCGGGGGAAAAACTGTTTTTT. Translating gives CASSFFGPGEKLFF.

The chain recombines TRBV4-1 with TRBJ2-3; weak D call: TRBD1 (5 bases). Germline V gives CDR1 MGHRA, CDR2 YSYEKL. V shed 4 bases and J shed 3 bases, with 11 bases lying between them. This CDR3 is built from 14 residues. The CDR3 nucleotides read TGCGCCAGCAGCCTCTCACAGGTTACAGATACGCAGTATTTT. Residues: CASSLSQVTDTQYF.

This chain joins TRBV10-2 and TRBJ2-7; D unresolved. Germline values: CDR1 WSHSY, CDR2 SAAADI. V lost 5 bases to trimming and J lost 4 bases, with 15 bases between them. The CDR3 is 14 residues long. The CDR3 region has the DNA TGCGCCAGCAGTCCCAGTCCAAACGTTTACGAGCAGTACGTC. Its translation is CASSPSPNVYEQYV.

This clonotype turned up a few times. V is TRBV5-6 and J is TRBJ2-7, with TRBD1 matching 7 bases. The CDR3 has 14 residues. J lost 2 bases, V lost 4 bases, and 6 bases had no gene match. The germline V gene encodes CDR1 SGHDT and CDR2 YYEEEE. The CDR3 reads CASSGLTGPYEQYV. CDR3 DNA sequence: TGTGCCAGCAGCGGGCTGACAGGGCCCTACGAGCAGTACGTC.

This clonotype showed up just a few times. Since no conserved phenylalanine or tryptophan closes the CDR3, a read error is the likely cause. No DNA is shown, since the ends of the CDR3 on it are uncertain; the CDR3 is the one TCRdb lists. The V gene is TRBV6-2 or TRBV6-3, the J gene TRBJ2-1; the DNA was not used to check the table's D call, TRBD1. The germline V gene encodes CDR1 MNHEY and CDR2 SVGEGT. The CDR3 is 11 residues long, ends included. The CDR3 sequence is CASRSWDRVVL.

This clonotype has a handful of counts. The CDR3 DNA follows: TGCGCCAGCAGCCAATACGGCTACGAGCAGTACTTC. It is translated as CASSQYGYEQYF. This chain links TRBV5-1 with TRBJ2-7; D is undetermined. V shed 4 bases and J shed 3 bases, with 8 bases lying between them. The V gene's germline CDR1 is SGHRS and CDR2 YFSETQ. The CDR3 contains 12 residues.

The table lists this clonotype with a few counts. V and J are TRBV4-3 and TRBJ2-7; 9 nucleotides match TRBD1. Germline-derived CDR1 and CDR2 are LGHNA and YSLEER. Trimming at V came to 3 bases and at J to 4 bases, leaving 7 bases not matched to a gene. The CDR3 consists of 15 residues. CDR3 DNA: TGCGCCAGCAGCCAGGGGACAGGGTCTGCGTACGAGCAGTACTTC. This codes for CASSQGTGSAYEQYF.

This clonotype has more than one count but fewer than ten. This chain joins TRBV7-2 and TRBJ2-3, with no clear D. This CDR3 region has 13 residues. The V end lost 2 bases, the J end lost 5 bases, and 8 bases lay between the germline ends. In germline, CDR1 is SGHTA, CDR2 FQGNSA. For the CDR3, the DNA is TGTGCCAGCAGCTTATCCTTCGGAGATACGCAGTATTTT. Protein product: CASSLSFGDTQYF.

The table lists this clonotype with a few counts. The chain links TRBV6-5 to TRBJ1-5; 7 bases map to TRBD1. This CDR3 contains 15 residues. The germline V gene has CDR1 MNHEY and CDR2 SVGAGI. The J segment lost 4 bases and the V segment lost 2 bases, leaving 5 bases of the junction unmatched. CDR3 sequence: CASSYPGQLNQPQHF. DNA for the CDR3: TGTGCCAGCAGTTACCCGGGACAGTTAAATCAGCCCCAGCATTTT.

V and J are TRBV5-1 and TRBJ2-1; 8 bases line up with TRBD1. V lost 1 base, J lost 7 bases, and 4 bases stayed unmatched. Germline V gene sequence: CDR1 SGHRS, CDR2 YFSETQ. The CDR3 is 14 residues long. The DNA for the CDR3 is TGCGCCAGCAGCTTGCAGGGGGCGGGGAATGAGCAGTTCTTC. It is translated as CASSLQGAGNEQFF.